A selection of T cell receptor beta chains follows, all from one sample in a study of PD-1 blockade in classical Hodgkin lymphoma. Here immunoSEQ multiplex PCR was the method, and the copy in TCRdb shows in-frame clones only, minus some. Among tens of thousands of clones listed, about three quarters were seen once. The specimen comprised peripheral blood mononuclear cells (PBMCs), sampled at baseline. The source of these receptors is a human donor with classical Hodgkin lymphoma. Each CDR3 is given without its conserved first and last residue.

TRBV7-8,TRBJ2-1,ASSLPGDPYNEQF
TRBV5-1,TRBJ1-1,ASSSIQANTEAF
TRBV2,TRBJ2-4,ASSPRTSGGTGGIQY
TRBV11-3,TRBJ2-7,ASSLEGRDPYEQY
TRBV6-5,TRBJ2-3,ASTSGEGTDTQY
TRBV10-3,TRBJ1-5,AISEAGLSNQPQH
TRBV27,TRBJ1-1,ASTIGPGGRAF
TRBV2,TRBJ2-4,ASSALPDRGNIQY
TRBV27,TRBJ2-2,ASSPDRGSTGELF
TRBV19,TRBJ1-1,ASARQVTNTEAF
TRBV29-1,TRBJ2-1,SALRGANEQF
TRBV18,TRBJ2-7,ASSGEGLTSYEQY
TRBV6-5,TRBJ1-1,ASRPSGAVSEAF
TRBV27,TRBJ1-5,ASSSVGSNQPQH
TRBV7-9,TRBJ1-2,ASSPLVAGGANYGYT
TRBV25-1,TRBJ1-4,ASGTAINEKLF
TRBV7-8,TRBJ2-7,ASSFSGRAMDEQY
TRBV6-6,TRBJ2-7,ASRPQAGRLYEQY
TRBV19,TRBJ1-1,ASSMSRVWNTEAF
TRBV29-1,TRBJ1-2,SVARNQIHGYT
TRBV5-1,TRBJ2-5,ASGGQGLPQETQY
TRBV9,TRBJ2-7,ASSPVQGGPYEQY
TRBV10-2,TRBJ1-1,ASGDGGLMYTEAF
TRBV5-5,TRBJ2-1,ASSLAGAPYNEQF
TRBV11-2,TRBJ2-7,ASSLDLGGAYEQY
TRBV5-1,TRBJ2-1,ASSLQASGTYNEQF
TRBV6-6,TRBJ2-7,ASRDRGYEQY
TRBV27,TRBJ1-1,ASSPGLGNSEAF
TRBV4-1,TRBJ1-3,ASSQVGPLRNTIY
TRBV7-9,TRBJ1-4,ASSVYRGSHEKLF
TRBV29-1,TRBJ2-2,SAIGTPGELF
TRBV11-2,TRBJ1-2,ASSSDSTGGNGYT
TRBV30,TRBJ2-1,AWSVRGTNSYNEQF
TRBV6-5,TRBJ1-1,ASILGAEAF
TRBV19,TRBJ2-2,ASSISPTGELF
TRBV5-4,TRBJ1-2,ASSPEELYGYT
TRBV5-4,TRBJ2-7,ASSPNGGQSSYEQY
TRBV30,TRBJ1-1,AWRGLGANTEAF
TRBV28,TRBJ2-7,ASSLVGEWYEQY
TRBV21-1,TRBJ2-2,ASSKGLDRLRTGELF
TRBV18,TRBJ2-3,ASSRSVGGTDTQY
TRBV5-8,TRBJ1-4,ASSRNRGFGEKLF
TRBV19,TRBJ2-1,ASSTVQGPSYNEQF
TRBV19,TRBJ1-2,ASKGPGSYDYT
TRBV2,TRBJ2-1,ASSEPGTSGGAHSSYNEQF
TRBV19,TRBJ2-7,ASSIVDRGPYEQY
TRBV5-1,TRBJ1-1,ASSPGQLGENTEAF
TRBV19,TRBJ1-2,ASSIPGTGINYGYT
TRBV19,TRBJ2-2,ASSGTANTGELF
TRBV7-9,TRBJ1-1,ASSDPNTEAF
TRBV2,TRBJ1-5,ASSEAGPMPQH
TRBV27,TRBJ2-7,ASRIGQQPYYEQY
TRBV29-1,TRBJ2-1,SVEGVYNEQF